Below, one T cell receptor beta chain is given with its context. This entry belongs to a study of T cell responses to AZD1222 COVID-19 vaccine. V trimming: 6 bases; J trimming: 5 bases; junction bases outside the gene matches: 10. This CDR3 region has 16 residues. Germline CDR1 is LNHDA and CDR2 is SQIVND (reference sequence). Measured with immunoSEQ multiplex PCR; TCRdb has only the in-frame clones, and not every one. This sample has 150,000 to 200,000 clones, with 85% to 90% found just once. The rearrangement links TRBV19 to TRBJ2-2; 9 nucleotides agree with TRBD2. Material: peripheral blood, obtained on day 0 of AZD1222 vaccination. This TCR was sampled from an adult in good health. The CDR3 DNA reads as TGTGCCAGTAGACCCATAGCGGGAGCGGGAACCGGGGAGCTGTTTTTT. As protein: CASRPIAGAGTGELFF.